This entry lists 9 T cell receptor beta chains sequenced from one sample in a study of cytomegalovirus exposure and HLA in healthy donors. Primers: 60 Vbeta forward and 13 Jbeta reverse. The assay was immunoSEQ multiplex PCR, and TCRdb's table has in-frame clones only and misses some. The data contain fewer than 85,000 clones, over 60% of them singletons. Input material: PBMCs. The receptors originated from a male donor in good health and CMV-seropositive.

Comments on this clone: Sequence at one end of the junction differs from germline and may be a read error. The CDR3 sequence: CASREVGAGYTF. CDR3 DNA sequence: TGTGCCAGCAGAGAAGTTGGGGCGGGCTACACCTTC. The chain joins TRBV2 to TRBJ1-2; D might be TRBD1 (5 bases). The CDR3 contains 12 residues. Germline loops: CDR1 SNHLY, CDR2 FYNNEI.

The chain's CDR3 is CASSPRQSTNEKLFF. The CDR3 DNA is TGTGCCAGCAGCCCCCGACAGTCAACTAATGAAAAACTGTTTTTT. This chain joins TRBV7-2 and TRBJ1-4; tentatively, D is TRBD1 (5 bases). Per the germline V gene, CDR1 is SGHTA and CDR2 is FQGNSA. V lost 5 bases to trimming and J lost 0 bases, with 10 bases between them. This CDR3 contains 15 residues. Variable domain in full (rest from reference TRBV7-2 and TRBJ1-4): GAGVSQSPSNKVTEKGKDVELRCDPISGHTALYWYRQSLGQGLEFLIYFQGNSAPDKSGLPSDRFSAERTGGSVSTLTIQRTQQEDSAVYLCASSPRQSTNEKLFFGSGTQLSVL.

The V and J genes are TRBV27 and TRBJ2-1; 12 bases map to TRBD1. The CDR3 length is 15 residues. Germline assignment: CDR1 MNHEY and CDR2 SMNVEV (reference sequence). V was clipped by 6 bases and J by 6 bases; unmatched bases: 6. The CDR3 reads CASRDGTGGLNEQFF. CDR3 DNA sequence: TGTGCCAGCAGGGACGGGACAGGGGGCCTCAATGAGCAGTTCTTC.

This clone was recorded only once. The chain is built from TRBV19 and TRBJ2-5; 8 positions agree with TRBD2. Matching the DNA end better, TRBJ2-7 makes the J call doubtful. This CDR3 has 17 residues. Looked up from germline, CDR1 is LNHDA and CDR2 is SQIVND (reference sequence). CDR3 in amino acids: CASSIDGILAVYYEQYF. The CDR3 DNA sequence: TGTGCCAGTAGTATAGATGGGATACTAGCGGTGTACTACGAGCAGTACTTC.

This clone came up a few times. The chain couples TRBV30 to TRBJ1-1; a possible D gene is TRBD1 (5 bases). V lost 7 bases to trimming and J lost 6 bases, with 15 bases between them. CDR3 length equals 12 residues. CDR1 GTSNPN and CDR2 SVGIG come from the germline V gene (reference sequence). The CDR3 DNA reads TGTGCCTTGATGGGGGGGATCTCTGAAGCTTTCTTT. As protein: CALMGGISEAFF.

The chain joins TRBV27 to TRBJ1-5; D gene unclear. Germline values: CDR1 MNHEY, CDR2 SMNVEV (reference sequence). The V and J ends lost 8 bases and 0 bases respectively, with 11 bases between them. The CDR3 length is 14 residues. CDR3 in amino acids: CASQRQPSNQPQHF. In DNA, the CDR3 is TGTGCCAGCCAAAGACAACCTAGCAATCAGCCCCAGCATTTT.

The chain combines TRBV29-1 with TRBJ2-3; the match to TRBD2 covers 13 bases. Unmatched junction bases numbered 15, after V lost 0 bases and J lost 3 bases. Germline V gene lookup returns CDR1 SQVTM and CDR2 ANQGSEA. The CDR3 totals 20 residues. For the CDR3, the DNA is TGCAGCGTTGAAGAGTACCCCCCGGAACTAGCGGGGGGGCTGACAGATACGCAGTATTTT. Translation gives CSVEEYPPELAGGLTDTQYF.

The chain recombines TRBV5-4 with TRBJ2-6, with 8 bases lining up with TRBD1. The CDR3 is made up of 19 amino acids. J was trimmed by 1 base and V by 1 base; bases with no gene match: 10. Germline V gene sequence: CDR1 SGHNT, CDR2 YYREEE (reference sequence). The CDR3 DNA sequence: TGTGCCAGCAGCTTGATGGGCCGGACAGGGTATTCTGGGGCCAACGTCCTGACTTTC. Encoded protein: CASSLMGRTGYSGANVLTF.

For the CDR3, the DNA is TGTGCCAGCTCACCGGGCAGGGGCTACGAGCAGTACTTC. This codes for CASSPGRGYEQYF. The chain combines TRBV18 with TRBJ2-7, with D perhaps TRBD1 (6 bases). V was trimmed by 3 bases and J by 3 bases, leaving 9 bases between them. From germline, CDR1 is KGHSH and CDR2 LQKENI. The CDR3 is 13 amino acids.